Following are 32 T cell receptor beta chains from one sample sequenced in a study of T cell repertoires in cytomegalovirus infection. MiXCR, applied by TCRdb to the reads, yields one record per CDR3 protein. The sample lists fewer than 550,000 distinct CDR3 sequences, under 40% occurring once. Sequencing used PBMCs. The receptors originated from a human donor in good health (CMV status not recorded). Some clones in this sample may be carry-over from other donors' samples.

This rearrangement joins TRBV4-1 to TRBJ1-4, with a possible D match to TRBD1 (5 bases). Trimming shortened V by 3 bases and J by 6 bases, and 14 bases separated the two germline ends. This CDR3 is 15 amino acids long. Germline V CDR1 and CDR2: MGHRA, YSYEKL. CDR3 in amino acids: CASSQSRAGDEKLFF. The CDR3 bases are TGCGCCAGCAGCCAGAGCAGGGCGGGGGATGAAAAACTGTTTTTT.

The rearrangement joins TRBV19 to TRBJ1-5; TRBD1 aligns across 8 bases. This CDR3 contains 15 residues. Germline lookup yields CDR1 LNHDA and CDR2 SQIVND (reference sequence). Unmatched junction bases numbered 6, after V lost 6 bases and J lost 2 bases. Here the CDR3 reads CASRHQGAGNQPQHF. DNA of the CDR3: TGTGCCAGTAGACATCAGGGGGCTGGCAATCAGCCCCAGCATTTT.

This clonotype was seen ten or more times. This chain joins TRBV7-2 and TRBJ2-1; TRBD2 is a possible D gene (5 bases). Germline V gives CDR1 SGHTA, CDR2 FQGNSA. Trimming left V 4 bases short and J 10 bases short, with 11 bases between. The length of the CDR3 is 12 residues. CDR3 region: CASSSRVTEQFF. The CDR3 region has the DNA TGTGCCAGCAGCTCGCGGGTGACAGAGCAGTTCTTC.

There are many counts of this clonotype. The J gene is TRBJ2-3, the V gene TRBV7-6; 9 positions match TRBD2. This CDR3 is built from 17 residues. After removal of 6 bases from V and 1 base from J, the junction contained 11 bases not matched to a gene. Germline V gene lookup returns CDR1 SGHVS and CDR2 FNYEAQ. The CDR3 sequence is CASSSFEAGGGTDTQYF. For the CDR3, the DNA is TGTGCCAGCAGTTCGTTTGAAGCGGGGGGTGGCACAGATACGCAGTATTTT.

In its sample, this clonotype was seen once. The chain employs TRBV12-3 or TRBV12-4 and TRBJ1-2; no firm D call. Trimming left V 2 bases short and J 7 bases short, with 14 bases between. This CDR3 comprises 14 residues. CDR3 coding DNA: TGTGCCAGCAGTTTAAGGGCCGCGGAGGCTGGCTACACCTTC. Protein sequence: CASSLRAAEAGYTF.

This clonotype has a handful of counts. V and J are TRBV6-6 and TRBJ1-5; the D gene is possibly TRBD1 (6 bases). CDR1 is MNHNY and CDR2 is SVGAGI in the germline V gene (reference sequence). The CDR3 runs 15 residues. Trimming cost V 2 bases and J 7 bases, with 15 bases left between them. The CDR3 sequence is CASSYQVGTNQPQHF. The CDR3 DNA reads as TGTGCCAGCAGTTACCAGGTGGGGACAAACCAGCCCCAGCATTTT.

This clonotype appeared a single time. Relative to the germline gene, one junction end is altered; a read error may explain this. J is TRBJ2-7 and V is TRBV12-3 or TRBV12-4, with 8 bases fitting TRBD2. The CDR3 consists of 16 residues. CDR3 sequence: CANSGTGGGAAYEQYF. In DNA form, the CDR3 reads TGTGCCAACAGTGGGACGGGGGGGGGGGCTGCCTACGAGCAGTACTTC.

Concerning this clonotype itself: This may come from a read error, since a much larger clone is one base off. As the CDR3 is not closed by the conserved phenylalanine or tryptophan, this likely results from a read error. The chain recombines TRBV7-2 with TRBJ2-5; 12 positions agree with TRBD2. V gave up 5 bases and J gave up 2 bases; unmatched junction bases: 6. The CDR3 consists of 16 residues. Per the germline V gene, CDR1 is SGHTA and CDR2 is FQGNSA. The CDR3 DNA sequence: TGTGCCAGCAGCACGACTAGCGGGGGCCTACAAGAGACCCAGTACTTA. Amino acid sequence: CASSTTSGGLQETQYL.

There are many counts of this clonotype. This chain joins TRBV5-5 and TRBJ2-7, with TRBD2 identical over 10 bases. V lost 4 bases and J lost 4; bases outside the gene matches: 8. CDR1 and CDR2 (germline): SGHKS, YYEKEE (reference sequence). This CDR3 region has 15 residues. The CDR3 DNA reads TGTGCCAGCAGCGAGGGGACTAGCGCGTATTACGAGCAGTACTTC. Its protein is CASSEGTSAYYEQYF.

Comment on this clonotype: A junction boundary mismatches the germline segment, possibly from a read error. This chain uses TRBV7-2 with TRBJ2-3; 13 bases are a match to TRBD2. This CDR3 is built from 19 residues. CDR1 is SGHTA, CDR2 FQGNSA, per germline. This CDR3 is CASSLLGLAGAISIDTQYF. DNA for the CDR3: TGTGCCAGCAGCTTACTAGGACTAGCGGGGGCCATAAGCATAGATACGCAGTATTTT.

CDR3 residues: CASSRLAENTGELFF. The CDR3 DNA follows: TGTGCCAGCAGCAGGCTAGCGGAAAACACCGGGGAGCTGTTTTTT. The chain has TRBV6-8 and TRBJ2-2; 7 bases agree with TRBD2. Trimming took 6 bases from V and 2 from J; bases not matched to a gene: 6. The germline V gene has CDR1 MNHGY and CDR2 SAAAGT. The CDR3 sequence is 15 residues long.

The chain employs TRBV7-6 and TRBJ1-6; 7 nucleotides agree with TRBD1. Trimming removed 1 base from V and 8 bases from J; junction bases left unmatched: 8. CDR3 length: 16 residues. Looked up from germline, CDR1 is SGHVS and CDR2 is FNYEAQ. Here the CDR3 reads CASSLGQGRGHSPLHF. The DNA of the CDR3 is TGTGCCAGCAGCTTAGGACAGGGCCGGGGTCATTCACCCCTCCACTTT.

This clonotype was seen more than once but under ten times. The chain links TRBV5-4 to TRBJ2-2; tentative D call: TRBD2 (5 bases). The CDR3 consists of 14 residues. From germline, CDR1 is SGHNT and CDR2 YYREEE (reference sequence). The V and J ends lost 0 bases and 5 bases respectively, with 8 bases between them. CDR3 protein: CASSLDPGTGELFF. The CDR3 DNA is TGTGCCAGCAGCTTGGATCCGGGAACCGGGGAGCTGTTTTTT.

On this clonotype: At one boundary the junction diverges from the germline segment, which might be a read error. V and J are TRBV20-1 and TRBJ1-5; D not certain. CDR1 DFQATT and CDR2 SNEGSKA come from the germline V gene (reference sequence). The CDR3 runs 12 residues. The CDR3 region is CSSRGLDQPQHF. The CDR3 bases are TGCAGTTCTAGAGGGTTAGATCAGCCCCAGCATTTT.

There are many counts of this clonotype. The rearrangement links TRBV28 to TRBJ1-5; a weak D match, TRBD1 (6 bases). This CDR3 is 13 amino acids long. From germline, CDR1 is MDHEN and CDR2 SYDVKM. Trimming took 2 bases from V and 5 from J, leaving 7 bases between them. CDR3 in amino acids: CASSLKGDQPQHF. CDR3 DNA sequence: TGTGCCAGCAGTTTAAAGGGGGATCAGCCCCAGCATTTT.

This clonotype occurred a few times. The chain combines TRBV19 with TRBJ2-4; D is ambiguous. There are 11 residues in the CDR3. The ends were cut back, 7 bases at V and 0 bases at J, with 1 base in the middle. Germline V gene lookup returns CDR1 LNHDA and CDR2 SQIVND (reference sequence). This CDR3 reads CASIAKNIQYF. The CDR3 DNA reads TGTGCCAGTATAGCCAAAAACATTCAGTACTTC. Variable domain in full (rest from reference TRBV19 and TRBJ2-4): DGGITQSPKYLFRKEGQNVTLSCEQNLNHDAMYWYRQDPGQGLRLIYYSQIVNDFQKGDIAEGYSVSREKKESFPLTVTSAQKNPTAFYLCASIAKNIQYFGAGTRLSVL.

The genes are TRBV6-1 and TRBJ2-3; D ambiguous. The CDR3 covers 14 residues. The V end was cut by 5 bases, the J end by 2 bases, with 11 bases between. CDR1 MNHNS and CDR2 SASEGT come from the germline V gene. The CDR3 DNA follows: TGTGCCAGCAGTTATGAGCTACCCACAGATACGCAGTATTTT. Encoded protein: CASSYELPTDTQYF.

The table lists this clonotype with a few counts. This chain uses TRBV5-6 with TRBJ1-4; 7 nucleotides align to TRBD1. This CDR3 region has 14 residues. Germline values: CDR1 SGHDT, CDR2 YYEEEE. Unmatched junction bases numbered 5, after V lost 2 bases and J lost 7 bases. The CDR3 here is CASSFGTEAEKLFF. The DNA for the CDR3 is TGTGCCAGCAGCTTCGGGACAGAGGCTGAAAAACTGTTTTTT.

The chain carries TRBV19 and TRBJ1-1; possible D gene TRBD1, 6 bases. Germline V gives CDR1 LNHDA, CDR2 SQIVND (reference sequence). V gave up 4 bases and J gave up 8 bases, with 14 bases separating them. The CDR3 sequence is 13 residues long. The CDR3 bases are TGTGCCAGTAGTACCGGACAGTACGGGGAAGCTTTCTTT. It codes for CASSTGQYGEAFF.

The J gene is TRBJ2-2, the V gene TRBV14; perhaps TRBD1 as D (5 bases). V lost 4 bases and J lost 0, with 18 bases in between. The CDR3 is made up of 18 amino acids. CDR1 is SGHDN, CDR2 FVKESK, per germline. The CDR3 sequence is CASSLGRVGHSNTGELFF. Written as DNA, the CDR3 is TGTGCCAGCAGCCTTGGCAGGGTGGGGCATTCGAACACCGGGGAGCTGTTTTTT. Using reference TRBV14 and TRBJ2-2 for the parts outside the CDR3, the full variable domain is EAGVTQFPSHSVIEKGQTVTLRCDPISGHDNLYWYRRVMGKEIKFLLHFVKESKQDESGMPNNRFLAERTGGTYSTLKVQPAELEDSGVYFCASSLGRVGHSNTGELFFGEGSRLTVL.

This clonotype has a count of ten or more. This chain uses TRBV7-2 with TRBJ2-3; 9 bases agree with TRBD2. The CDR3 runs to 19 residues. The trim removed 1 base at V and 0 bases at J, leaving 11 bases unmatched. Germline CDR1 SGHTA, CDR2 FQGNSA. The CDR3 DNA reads TGTGCCAGCAGCTTAGGTGGGCTAGCGGGGTTTCGCAGCACAGATACGCAGTATTTT. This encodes CASSLGGLAGFRSTDTQYF.

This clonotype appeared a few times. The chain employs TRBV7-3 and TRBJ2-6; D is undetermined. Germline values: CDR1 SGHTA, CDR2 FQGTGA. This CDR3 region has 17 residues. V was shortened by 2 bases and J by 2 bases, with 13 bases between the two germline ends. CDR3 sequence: CASSLLLRITGANVLTF. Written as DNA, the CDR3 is TGTGCCAGCAGCTTATTACTGAGGATTACTGGGGCCAACGTCCTGACTTTC.

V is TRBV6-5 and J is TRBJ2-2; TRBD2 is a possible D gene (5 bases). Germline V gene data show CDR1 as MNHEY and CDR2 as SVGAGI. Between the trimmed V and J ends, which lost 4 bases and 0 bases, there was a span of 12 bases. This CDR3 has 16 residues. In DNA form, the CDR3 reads TGTGCCAGCAGTTGGGGAGCGCTTGCGAACACCGGGGAGCTGTTTTTT. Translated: CASSWGALANTGELFF.

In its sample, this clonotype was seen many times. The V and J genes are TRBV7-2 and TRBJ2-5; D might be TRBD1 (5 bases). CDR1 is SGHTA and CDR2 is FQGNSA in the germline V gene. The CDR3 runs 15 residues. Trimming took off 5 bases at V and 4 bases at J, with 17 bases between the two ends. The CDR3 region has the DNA TGTGCCAGCAGCCTCGGCAGGGATAGTATAGAGACCCAGTACTTC. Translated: CASSLGRDSIETQYF.

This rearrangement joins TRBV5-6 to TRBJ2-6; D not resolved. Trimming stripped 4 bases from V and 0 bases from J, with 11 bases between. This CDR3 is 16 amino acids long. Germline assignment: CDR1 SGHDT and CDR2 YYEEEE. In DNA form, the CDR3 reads TGTGCCAGCAGCCCACGGACCAACTCTGGGGCCAACGTCCTGACTTTC. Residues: CASSPRTNSGANVLTF.

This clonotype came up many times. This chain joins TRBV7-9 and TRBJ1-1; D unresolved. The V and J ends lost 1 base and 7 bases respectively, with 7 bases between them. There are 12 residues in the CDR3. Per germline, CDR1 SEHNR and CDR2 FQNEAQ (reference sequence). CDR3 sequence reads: CASSLDTIEAFF. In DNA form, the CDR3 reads TGTGCCAGCAGCTTAGACACCATTGAAGCTTTCTTT.

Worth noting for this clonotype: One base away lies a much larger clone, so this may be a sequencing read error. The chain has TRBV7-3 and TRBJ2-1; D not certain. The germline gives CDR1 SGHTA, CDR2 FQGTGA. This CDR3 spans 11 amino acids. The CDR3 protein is CARSSSRGQFF. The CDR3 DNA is TGTGCCAGAAGCTCGTCTCGAGGGCAGTTCTTC. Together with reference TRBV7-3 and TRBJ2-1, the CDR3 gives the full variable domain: GAGVSQTPSNKVTEKGKYVELRCDPISGHTALYWYRQSLGQGPEFLIYFQGTGAADDSGLPNDRFFAVRPEGSVSTLKIQRTERGDSAVYLCARSSSRGQFFGPGTRLTVL.

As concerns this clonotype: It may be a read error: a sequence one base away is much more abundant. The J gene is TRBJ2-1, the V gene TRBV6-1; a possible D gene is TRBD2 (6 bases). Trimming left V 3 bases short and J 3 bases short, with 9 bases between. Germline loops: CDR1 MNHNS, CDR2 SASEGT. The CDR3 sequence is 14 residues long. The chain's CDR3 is CASSDLGGYNEQFF. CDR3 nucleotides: TGTGCCAGCAGTGATTTGGGGGGCTACAATGAGCAGTTCTTC.

The CDR3 is CASSFGVNGNTIYF. CDR3 coding DNA: TGTGCCAGCAGCTTTGGAGTGAACGGAAACACCATATATTTT. The genes are TRBV7-8 and TRBJ1-3; the D is unclear. Germline V CDR1 and CDR2: SGHVS, FQNEAQ. V dropped 3 bases and J dropped 4 bases, with 10 bases sitting between them. The CDR3 totals 14 residues.

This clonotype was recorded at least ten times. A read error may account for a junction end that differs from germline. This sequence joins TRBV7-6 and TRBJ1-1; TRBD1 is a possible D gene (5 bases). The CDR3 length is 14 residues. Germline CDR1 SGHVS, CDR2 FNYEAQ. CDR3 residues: CASSLGAGNTEAFF. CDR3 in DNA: TGTGCCAGCAGTTTAGGGGCGGGGAACACTGAAGCTTTCTTT.

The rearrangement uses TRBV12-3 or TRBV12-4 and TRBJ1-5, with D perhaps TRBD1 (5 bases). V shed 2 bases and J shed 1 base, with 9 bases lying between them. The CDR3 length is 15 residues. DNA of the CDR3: TGTGCCAGCAGTTTAAAGGGGCTAAGCAATCAGCCCCAGCATTTT. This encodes CASSLKGLSNQPQHF.

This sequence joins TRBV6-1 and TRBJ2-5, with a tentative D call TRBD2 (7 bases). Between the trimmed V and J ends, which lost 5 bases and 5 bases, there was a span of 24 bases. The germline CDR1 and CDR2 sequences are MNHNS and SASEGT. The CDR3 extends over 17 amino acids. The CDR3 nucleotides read TGTGCCAGCAGTATGGGGGGGCCAGGAAGGACCCCGGAGACCCAGTACTTC. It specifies CASSMGGPGRTPETQYF.